This T cell receptor (beta chain) was observed in a study of CD8 T cells in ankylosing spondylitis. Study-wide results and limits: What appeared characteristic of ankylosing spondylitis blood was a TCR beta motif of seven to nine highly homologous variants.

Trimming at V came to 6 bases and at J to 2 bases, leaving 14 bases not matched to a gene. The length of the CDR3 is 17 residues. Germline CDR1 reads DFQATT; CDR2 reads SNEGSKA (reference sequence). This clonotype appeared a few times. Its antigen is still unknown. A single record per CDR3 protein comes from TCRdb applying MiXCR to the 5' RACE reads. In the table there are about 360,000 distinct CDR3 sequences, 14% to 15% of which are singletons. The TCR originated in a male donor with ankylosing spondylitis or in good health (not recorded which). The chain links TRBV20-1 to TRBJ2-3; 10 bases align to TRBD2. The source material was blood, either unsorted or a sorted T cell fraction (not recorded which). The CDR3 loop reads CSANPPRTSGSTDTQYF. In nucleotides, the CDR3 is TGCAGTGCAAACCCCCCGCGGACTAGCGGTTCCACAGATACGCAGTATTTT.